The clone carrying this TCR beta chain was counted between two and nine times. Its antigen is undetermined. This record belongs to a study of identical twins. Findings of the study overall: Excess twin sharing in beta out-of-frame sequences was weaker. High-abundance cord blood beta clonotypes had fewer insertions; memory repertoires showed none. Models came in too low on out-of-frame TCR alpha sharing in monozygotic twins.

Template switching (which added a universal primer site) was used, and cDNA carried unique molecular identifiers. TCRdb itself ran the 5' RACE reads through MiXCR, one entry per CDR3 protein. The sample has 1,800,000 or so distinct CDR3 sequences, about 30% seen once. Per germline, CDR1 MGHRA and CDR2 YSYEKL. V dropped 2 bases and J dropped 1; count of bases not matched to a gene: 9. The CDR3 spans 17 residues. Sequencing input: cord blood. This TCR came from a newborn girl in good health. The rearrangement links TRBV4-1 to TRBJ2-7; TRBD2 aligns across 9 bases. CDR3 amino acids: CASSQRGLALSSYEQYF. CDR3 DNA sequence: TGCGCCAGCAGCCAAAGGGGACTAGCCCTATCTTCCTACGAGCAGTACTTC.